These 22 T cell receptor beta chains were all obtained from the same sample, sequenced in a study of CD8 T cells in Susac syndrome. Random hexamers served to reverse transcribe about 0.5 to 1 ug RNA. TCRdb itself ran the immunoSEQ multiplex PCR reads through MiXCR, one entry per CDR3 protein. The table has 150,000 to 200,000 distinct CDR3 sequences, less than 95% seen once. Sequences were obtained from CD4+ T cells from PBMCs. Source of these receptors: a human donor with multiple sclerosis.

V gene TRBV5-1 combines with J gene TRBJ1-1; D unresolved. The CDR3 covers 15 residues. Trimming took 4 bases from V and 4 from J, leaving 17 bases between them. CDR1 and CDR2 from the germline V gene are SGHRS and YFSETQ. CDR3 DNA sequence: TGCGCCAGCAGCCTCCAGGACCCGGTGGGCACTGAAGCTTTCTTT. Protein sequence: CASSLQDPVGTEAFF.

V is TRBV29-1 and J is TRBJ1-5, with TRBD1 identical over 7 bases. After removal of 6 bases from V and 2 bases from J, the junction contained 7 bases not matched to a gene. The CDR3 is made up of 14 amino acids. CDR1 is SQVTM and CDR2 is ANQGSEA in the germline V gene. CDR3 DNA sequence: TGCAGCGTAAACTTCGGGACAGGCAATCAGCCCCAGCATTTT. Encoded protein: CSVNFGTGNQPQHF.

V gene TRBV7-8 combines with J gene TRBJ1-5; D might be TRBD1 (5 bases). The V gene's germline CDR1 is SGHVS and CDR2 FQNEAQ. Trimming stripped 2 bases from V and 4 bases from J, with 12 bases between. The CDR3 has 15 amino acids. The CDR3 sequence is CASSLMGQINQPQHF. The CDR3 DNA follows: TGTGCCAGCAGCTTAATGGGGCAAATTAATCAGCCCCAGCATTTT. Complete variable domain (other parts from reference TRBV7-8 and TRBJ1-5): GAGVSQSPRYKVAKRGQDVALRCDPISGHVSLFWYQQALGQGPEFLTYFQNEAQLDKSGLPSDRFFAERPEGSVSTLKIQRTQQEDSAVYLCASSLMGQINQPQHFGDGTRLSIL.

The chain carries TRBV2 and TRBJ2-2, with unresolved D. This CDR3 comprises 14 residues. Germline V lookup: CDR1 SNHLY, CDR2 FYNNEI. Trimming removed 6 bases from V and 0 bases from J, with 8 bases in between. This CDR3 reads CASRVQPNTGELFF. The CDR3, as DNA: TGTGCCAGCAGGGTACAGCCGAACACCGGGGAGCTGTTTTTT.

The chain's CDR3 is CASSDSGEAAYEQYF. The CDR3, as DNA: TGTGCCAGCAGTGATTCAGGGGAGGCGGCCTACGAGCAGTACTTC. The chain has TRBV25-1 and TRBJ2-7; D may be TRBD1 or TRBD2 (6 bases each). The CDR3 contains 15 residues. Germline V gene sequence: CDR1 MGHDK, CDR2 SYGVNS. V was trimmed by 3 bases and J by 2 bases, leaving 14 bases between them.

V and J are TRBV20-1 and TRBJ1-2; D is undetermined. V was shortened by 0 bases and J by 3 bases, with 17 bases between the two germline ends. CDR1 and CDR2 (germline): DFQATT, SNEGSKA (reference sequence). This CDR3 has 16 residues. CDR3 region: CSARDNRAWVDYGYTF. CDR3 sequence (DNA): TGCAGTGCTAGAGATAATAGGGCCTGGGTGGACTATGGCTACACCTTC.

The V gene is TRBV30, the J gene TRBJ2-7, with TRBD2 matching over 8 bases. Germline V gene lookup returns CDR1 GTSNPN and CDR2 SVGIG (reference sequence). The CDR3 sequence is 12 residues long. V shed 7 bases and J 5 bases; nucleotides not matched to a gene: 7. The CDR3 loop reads CAFGGGLDEQYF. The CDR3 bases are TGTGCCTTCGGGGGGGGCTTGGACGAGCAGTACTTC. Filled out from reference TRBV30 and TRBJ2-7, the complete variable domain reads SQTIHQWPATLVQPVGSPLSLECTVEGTSNPNLYWYRQAAGRGLQLLFYSVGIGQISSEVPQNLSASRPQDRQFILSSKKLLLSDSGFYLCAFGGGLDEQYFGPGTRLTVT.

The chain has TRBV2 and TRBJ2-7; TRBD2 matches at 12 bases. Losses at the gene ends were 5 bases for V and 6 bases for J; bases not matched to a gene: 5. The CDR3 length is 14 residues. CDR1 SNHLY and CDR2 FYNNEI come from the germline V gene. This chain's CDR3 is CASSRTSGNGEQYF. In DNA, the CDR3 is TGTGCCAGCAGTAGGACTAGCGGGAATGGCGAGCAGTACTTC.

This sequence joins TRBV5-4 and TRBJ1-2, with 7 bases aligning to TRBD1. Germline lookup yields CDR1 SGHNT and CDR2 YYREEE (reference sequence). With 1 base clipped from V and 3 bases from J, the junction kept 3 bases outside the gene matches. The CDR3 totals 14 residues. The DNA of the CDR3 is TGTGCCAGCAGCTTGCAGGGGGTAGACTATGGCTACACCTTC. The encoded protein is CASSLQGVDYGYTF.

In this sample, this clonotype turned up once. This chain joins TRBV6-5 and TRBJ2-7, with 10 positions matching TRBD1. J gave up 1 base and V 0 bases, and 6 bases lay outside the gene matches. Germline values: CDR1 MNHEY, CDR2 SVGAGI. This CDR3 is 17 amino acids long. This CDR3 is CASSYSFTGQGSYEQYF. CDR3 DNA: TGTGCCAGCAGTTACTCTTTTACGGGACAGGGGTCCTACGAGCAGTACTTC.

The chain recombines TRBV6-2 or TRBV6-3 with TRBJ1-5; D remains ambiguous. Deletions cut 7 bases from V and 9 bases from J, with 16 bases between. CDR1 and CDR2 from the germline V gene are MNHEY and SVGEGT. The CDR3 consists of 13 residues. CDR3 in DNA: TGTGCCAGCACTGGGCCACGAGAAAGGCCCCAGCATTTT. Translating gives CASTGPRERPQHF.

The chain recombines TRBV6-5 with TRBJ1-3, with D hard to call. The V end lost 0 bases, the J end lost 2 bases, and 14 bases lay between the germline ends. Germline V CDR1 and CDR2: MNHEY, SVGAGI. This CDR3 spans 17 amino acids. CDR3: CASSYSDTPKAGNTIYF. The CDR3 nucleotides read TGTGCCAGCAGTTACTCTGACACACCGAAGGCTGGAAACACCATATATTTT.

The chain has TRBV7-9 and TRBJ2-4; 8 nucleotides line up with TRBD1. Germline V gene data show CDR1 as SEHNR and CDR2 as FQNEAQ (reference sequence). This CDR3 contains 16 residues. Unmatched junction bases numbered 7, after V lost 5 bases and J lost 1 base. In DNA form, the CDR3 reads TGTGCCAGCAGCCCTTGGACAGGGCGGGCCAAAAACATTCAGTACTTC. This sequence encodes CASSPWTGRAKNIQYF.

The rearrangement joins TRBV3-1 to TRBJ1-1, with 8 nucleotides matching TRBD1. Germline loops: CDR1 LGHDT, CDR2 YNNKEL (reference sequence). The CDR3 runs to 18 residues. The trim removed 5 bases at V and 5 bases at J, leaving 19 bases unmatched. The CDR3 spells CASSAIPGGKRVRTEAFF. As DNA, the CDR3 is TGTGCCAGCAGCGCGATCCCAGGGGGCAAAAGGGTGAGAACTGAAGCTTTCTTT.

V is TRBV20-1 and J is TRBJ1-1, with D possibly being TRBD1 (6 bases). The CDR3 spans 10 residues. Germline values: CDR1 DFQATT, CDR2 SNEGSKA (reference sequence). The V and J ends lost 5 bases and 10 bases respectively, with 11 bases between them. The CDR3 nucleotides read TGCAGTGCTCCCCGACAGGCAGCTTTCTTT. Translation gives CSAPRQAAFF.

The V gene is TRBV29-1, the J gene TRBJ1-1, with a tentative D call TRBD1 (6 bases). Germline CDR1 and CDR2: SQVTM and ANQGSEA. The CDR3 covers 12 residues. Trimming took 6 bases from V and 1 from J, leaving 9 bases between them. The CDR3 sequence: CSVETGNTEAFF. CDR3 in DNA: TGCAGCGTCGAGACAGGGAACACTGAAGCTTTCTTT.

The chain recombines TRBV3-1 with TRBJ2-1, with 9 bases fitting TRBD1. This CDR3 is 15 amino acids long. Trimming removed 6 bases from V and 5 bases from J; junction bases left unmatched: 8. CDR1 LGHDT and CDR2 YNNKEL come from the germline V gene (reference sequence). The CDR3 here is CASSHAGQGNNEQFF. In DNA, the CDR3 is TGTGCCAGCAGTCATGCAGGACAGGGGAACAATGAGCAGTTCTTC.

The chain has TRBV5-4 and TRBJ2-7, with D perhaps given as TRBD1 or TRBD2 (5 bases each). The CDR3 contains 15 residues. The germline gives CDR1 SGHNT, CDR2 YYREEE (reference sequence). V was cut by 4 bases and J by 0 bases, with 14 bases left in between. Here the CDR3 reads CASSQGTVSSYEQYF. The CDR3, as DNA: TGTGCCAGCAGCCAAGGGACGGTCAGCTCCTACGAGCAGTACTTC.

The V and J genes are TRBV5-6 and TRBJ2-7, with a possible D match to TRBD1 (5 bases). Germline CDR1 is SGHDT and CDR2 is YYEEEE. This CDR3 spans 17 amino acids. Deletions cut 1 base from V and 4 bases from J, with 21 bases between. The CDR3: CASSLYAGNLGDYEQYF. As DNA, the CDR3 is TGTGCCAGCAGCTTGTATGCAGGGAACCTTGGCGATTACGAGCAGTACTTC.

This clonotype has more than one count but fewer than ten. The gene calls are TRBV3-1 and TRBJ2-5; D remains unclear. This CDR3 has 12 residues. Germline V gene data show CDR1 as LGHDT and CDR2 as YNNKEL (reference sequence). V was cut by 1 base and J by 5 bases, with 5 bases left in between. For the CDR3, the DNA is TGTGCCAGCAGCCAAGTTTTGGAGACCCAGTACTTC. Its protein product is CASSQVLETQYF.

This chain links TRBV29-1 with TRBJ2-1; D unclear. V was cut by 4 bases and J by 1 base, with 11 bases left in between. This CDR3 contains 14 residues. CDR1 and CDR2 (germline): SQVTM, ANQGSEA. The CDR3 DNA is TGCAGCGTTGGATTATCCATTTCCTACAATGAGCAGTTCTTC. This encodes CSVGLSISYNEQFF.

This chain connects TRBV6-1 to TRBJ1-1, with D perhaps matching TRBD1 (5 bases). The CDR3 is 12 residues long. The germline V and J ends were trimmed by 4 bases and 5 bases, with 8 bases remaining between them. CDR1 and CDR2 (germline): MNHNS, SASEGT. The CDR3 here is CASSVRGTEAFF. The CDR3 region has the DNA TGTGCCAGCAGTGTGCGGGGGACTGAAGCTTTCTTT.